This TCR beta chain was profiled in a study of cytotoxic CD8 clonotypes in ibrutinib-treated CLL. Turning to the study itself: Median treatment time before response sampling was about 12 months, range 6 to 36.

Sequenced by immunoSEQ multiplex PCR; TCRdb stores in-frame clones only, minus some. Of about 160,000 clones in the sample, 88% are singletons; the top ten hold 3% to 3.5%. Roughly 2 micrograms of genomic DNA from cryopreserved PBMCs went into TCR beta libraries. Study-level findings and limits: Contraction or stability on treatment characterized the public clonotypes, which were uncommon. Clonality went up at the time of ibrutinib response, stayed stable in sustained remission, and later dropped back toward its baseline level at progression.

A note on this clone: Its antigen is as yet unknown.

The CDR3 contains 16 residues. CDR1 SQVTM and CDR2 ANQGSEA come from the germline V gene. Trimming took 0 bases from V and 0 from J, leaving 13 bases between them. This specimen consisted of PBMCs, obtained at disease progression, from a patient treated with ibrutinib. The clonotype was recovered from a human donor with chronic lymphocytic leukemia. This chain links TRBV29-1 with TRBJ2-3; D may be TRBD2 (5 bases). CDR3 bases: TGCAGCGTTGAAGATCCACTAGGTCATAGCACAGATACGCAGTATTTT. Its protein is CSVEDPLGHSTDTQYF.